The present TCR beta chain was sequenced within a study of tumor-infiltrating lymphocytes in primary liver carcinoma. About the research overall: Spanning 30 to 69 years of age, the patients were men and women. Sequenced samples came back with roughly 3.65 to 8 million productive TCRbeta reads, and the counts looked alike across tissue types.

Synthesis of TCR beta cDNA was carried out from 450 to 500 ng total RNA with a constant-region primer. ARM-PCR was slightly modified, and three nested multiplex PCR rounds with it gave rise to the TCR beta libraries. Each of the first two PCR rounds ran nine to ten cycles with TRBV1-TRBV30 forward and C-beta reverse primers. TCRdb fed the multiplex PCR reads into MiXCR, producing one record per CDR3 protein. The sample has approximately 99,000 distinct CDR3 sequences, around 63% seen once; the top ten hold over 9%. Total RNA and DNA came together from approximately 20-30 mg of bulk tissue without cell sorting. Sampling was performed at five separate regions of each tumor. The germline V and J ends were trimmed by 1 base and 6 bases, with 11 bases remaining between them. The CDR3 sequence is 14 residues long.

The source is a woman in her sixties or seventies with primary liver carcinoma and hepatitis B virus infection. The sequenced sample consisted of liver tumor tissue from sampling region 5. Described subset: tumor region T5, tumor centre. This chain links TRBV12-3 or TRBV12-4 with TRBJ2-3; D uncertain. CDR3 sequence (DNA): TGTGCCAGCAGTTTAGGGCAACCTCCGGATACGCAGTATTTT. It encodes CASSLGQPPDTQYF.